These 2 T cell receptor beta chains came from one sample sequenced in a study of PD-1 blockade in classical Hodgkin lymphoma. Time point described: cycle 4 day 1 (C4D1), after less than 7 weeks of nivolumab. Relapse was seen in all patients after autologous stem cell transplantation, and brentuximab vedotin exposure was variable. This table comes from immunoSEQ multiplex PCR, and its TCRdb copy is limited to in-frame clones, with some not included. The data contain around 45,000 clones, roughly 78% of them singletons. The sample here was peripheral blood mononuclear cells (PBMCs), taken before the fourth cycle of nivolumab. The receptors originated from a human donor with classical Hodgkin lymphoma.

The chain links TRBV5-1 to TRBJ2-7, with D maybe TRBD2 (5 bases). Germline CDR1 SGHRS, CDR2 YFSETQ. This CDR3 region has 15 residues. Trimming removed 0 bases at V and 4 bases at J, with 14 bases between. CDR3 DNA sequence: TGCGCCAGCAGCTTGGCCGGGGAAACCCAATACGAGCAGTACTTC. Its protein is CASSLAGETQYEQYF.

J is TRBJ1-6 and V is TRBV25-1; 8 nucleotides agree with TRBD1. Per germline, CDR1 MGHDK and CDR2 SYGVNS. The CDR3 is 15 amino acids. J lost 10 bases, V lost 3 bases, and 8 bases had no gene match. CDR3 protein: CASSDSLAGGSPLHF. The CDR3 coding sequence is TGTGCCAGCAGTGATTCGTTGGCAGGGGGCTCACCCCTCCACTTT.